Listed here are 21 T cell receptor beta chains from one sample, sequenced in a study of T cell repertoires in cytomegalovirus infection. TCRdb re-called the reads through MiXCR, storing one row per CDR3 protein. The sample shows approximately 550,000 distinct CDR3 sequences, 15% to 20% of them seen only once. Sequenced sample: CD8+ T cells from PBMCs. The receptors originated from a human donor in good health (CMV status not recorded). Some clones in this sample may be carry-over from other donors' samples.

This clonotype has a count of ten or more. The CDR3 DNA reads as TGTGCCAGCAGCTTGAGGGGTCTCTCCCAAGAGACCCAGTACTTC. This gives the protein CASSLRGLSQETQYF. This chain links TRBV7-6 with TRBJ2-5; either TRBD1 or TRBD2 may supply D (5 bases each). This CDR3 is 15 amino acids long. V lost 3 bases to trimming and J lost 1 base, with 12 bases between them. CDR1 and CDR2 from the germline V gene are SGHVS and FNYEAQ.

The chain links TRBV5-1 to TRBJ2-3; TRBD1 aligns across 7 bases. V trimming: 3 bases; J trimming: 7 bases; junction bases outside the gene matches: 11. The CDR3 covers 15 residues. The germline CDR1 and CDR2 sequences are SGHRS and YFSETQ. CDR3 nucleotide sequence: TGCGCCAGCAGCTCCCCCGAGACAGGGAGAAATACGCAGTATTTT. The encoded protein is CASSSPETGRNTQYF. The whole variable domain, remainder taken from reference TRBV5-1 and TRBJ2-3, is KAGVTQTPRYLIKTRGQQVTLSCSPISGHRSVSWYQQTPGQGLQFLFEYFSETQRNKGNFPGRFSGRQFSNSRSEMNVSTLELGDSALYLCASSSPETGRNTQYFGPGTRLTVL.

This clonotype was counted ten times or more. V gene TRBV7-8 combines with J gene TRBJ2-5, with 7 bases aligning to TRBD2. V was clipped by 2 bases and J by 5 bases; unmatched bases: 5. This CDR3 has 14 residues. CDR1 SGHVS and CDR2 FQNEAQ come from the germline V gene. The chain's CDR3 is CASSLWEGIETQYF. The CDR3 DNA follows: TGTGCCAGCAGCTTATGGGAGGGTATTGAGACCCAGTACTTC.

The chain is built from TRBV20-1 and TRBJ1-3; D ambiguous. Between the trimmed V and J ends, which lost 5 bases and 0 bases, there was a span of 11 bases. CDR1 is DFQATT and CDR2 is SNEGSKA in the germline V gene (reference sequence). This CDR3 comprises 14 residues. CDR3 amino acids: CSASPGGSGNTIYF. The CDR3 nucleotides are TGCAGTGCTTCCCCGGGAGGCTCTGGAAACACCATATATTTT.

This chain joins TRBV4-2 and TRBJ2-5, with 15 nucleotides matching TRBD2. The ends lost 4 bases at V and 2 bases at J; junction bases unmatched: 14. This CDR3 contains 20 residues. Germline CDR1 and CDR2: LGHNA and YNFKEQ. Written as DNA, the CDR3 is TGTGCCAGCAGCCTCTCATCAGGACTAGCGGGAGGGGGGGTACAAGAGACCCAGTACTTC. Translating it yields CASSLSSGLAGGGVQETQYF.

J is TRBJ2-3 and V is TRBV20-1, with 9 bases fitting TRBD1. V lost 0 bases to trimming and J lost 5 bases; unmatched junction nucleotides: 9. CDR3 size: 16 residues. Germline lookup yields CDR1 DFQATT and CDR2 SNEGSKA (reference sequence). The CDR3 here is CSARDRAQGALDTQYF. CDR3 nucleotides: TGCAGTGCTAGAGATCGGGCACAGGGGGCCCTAGATACGCAGTATTTT.

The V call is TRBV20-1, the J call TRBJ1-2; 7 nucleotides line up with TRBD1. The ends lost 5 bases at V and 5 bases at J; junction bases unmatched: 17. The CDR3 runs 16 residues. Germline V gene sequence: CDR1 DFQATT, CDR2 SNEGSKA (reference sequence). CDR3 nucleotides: TGCAGTGCTGCCAACCGGGACAGAAAACGTCGGTATGGCTACACCTTC. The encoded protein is CSAANRDRKRRYGYTF.

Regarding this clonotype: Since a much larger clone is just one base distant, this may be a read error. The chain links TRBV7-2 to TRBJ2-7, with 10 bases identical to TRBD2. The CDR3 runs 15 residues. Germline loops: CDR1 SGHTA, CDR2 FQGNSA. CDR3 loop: CASSFSSGGSYVQYF. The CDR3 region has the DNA TGTGCCAGCAGCTTCTCTAGCGGGGGCTCCTACGTGCAGTACTTC. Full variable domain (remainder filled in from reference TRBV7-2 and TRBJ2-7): GAGVSQSPSNKVTEKGKDVELRCDPISGHTALYWYRQSLGQGLEFLIYFQGNSAPDKSGLPSDRFSAERTGGSVSTLTIQRTQQEDSAVYLCASSFSSGGSYVQYFGPGTRLTVT.

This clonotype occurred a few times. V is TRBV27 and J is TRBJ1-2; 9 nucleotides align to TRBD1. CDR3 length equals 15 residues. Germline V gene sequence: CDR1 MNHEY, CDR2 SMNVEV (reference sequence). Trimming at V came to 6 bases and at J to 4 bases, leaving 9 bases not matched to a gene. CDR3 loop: CASRYGQGLGYGYTF. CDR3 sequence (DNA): TGTGCCAGCAGATATGGACAGGGGTTAGGCTATGGCTACACCTTC.

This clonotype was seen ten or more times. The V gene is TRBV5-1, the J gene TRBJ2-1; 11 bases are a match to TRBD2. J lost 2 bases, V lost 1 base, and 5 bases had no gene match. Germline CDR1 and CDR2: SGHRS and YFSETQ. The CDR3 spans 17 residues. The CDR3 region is CASSLWVAGGTYNEQFF. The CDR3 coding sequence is TGCGCCAGCAGCTTGTGGGTAGCGGGAGGGACCTACAATGAGCAGTTCTTC.

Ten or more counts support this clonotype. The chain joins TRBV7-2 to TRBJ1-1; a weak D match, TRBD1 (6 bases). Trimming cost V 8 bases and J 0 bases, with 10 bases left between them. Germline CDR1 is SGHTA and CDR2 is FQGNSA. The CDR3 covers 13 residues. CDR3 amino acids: CASHRVLNTEAFF. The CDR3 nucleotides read TGTGCCAGCCACAGGGTTCTGAACACTGAAGCTTTCTTT.

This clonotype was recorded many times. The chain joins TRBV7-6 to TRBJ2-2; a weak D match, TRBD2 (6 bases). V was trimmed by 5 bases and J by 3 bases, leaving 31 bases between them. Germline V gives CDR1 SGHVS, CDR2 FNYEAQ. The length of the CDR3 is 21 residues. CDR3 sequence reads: CASSPDTRTTRKRGDTGELFF. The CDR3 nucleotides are TGTGCCAGCAGCCCAGACACACGGACTACACGCAAAAGGGGCGACACCGGGGAGCTGTTTTTT.

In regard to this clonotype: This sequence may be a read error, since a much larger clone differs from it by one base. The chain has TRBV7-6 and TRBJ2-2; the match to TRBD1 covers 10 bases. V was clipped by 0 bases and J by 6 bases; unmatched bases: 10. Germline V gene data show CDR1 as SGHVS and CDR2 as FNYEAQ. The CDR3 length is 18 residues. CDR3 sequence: CASSLANWDRGLSGELFF. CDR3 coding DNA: TGTGCCAGCAGCTTAGCGAACTGGGACAGGGGATTGTCCGGGGAGCTGTTTTTT.

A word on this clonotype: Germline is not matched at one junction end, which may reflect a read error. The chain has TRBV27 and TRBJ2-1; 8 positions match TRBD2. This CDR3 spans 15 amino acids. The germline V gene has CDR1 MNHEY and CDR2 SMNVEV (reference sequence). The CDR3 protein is CASSPLSGAYNEPFF. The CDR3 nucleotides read TGTGCCAGCAGTCCCCTTAGCGGGGCGTACAATGAGCCGTTCTTC.

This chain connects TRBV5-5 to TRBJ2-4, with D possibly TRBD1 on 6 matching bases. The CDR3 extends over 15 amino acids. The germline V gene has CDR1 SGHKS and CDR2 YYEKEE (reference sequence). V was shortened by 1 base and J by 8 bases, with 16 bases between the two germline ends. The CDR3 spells CASSLWDTGLDIQYF. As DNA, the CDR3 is TGTGCCAGCAGCTTGTGGGATACAGGGTTGGACATTCAGTACTTC. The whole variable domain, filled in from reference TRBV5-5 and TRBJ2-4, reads DAGVTQSPTHLIKTRGQQVTLRCSPISGHKSVSWYQQVLGQGPQFIFQYYEKEERGRGNFPDRFSARQFPNYSSELNVNALLLGDSALYLCASSLWDTGLDIQYFGAGTRLSVL.

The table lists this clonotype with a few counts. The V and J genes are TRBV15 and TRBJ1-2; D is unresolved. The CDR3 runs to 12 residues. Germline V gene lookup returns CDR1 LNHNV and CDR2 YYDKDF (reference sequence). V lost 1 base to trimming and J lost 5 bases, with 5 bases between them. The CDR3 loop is CATSRGDYGYTF. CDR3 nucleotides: TGTGCCACCAGCAGAGGAGATTATGGCTACACCTTC.

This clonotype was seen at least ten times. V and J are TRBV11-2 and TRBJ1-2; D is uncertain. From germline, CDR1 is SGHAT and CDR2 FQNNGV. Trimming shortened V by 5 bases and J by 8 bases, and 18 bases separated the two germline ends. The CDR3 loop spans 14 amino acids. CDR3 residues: CASSQRPEVEGYTF. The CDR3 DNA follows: TGTGCCAGCAGCCAAAGGCCAGAGGTCGAGGGCTACACCTTC.

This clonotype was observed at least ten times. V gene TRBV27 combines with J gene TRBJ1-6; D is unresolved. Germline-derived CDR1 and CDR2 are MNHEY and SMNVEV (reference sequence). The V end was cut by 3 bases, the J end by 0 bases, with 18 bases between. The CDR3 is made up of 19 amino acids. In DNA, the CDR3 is TGTGCCAGCAGTTTCGATTCAGCTGCGGAGAGCTCCTATAATTCACCCCTCCACTTT. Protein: CASSFDSAAESSYNSPLHF.

The CDR3 is CASSWVKLGEYTF. In DNA form, the CDR3 reads TGTGCCAGCAGCTGGGTTAAGCTTGGTGAATACACCTTC. The chain links TRBV5-5 to TRBJ1-2; no definite D call. This CDR3 has 13 residues. V dropped 3 bases and J dropped 11 bases, with 17 bases sitting between them. The germline CDR1 and CDR2 sequences are SGHKS and YYEKEE (reference sequence).

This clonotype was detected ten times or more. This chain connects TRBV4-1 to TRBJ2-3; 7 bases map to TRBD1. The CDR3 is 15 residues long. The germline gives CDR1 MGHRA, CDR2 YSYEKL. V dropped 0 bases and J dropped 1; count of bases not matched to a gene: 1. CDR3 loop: CASSQDTGGTDTQYF. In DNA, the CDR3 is TGCGCCAGCAGCCAAGATACAGGGGGCACAGATACGCAGTATTTT.

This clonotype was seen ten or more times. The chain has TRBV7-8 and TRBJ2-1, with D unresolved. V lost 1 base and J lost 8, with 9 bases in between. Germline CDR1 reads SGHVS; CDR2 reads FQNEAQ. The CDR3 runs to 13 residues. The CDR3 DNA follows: TGTGCCAGCAGCTTAGAATCGGTGGATGAGCAGTTCTTC. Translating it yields CASSLESVDEQFF.